This T cell receptor beta chain came from a study of cytomegalovirus exposure and HLA in healthy donors. Findings and limits, study-wide: Later work found that TCR association rates differed between HLA loci; DRB1 had the most and HLA-C the fewest. Sequence variants that were highly shared formed a cluster that was likely a sequencing artifact. The study reported that TCR beta sequences accurately predicted HLA-A and HLA-B alleles in most subjects.

A remark on this clone: Its target is not known.

In the PCR, 60 Vbeta and 13 Jbeta primers were used. Here immunoSEQ multiplex PCR was the method, and the copy in TCRdb shows in-frame clones only, minus some. This repertoire shows about 210,000 clones, around 84% found once; its top ten account for 0.2% to 0.3%. V lost 0 bases to trimming and J lost 1 base, with 13 bases between them. CDR3 length equals 16 residues. From germline, CDR1 is SGHDT and CDR2 YYEEEE. The receptor was isolated from a girl aged 2 to 10 in good health and CMV-seronegative. The sequencing input was PBMCs. The chain links TRBV5-6 to TRBJ2-5, with D maybe TRBD2 (6 bases). The CDR3 DNA reads as TGTGCCAGCAGCTTGGGGCTAGCGCAACTCCAAGAGACCCAGTACTTC. Its translation is CASSLGLAQLQETQYF.